One sample yielded the 20 T cell receptor beta chains listed below, sequenced in a study of kidney transplant recipient with SARS-CoV-2 infection. Via MiXCR, TCRdb re-called the reads, giving one row per CDR3 protein. The repertoire has 200,000 to 250,000 distinct CDR3 sequences, less than 35% of them found once; the top ten carry under 7.5%. The source material was a blood sample, sampled at baseline and between days 110 and 120 from a kidney transplant recipient. The origin of the receptors is a young adult male patient who had COVID-19 and was a kidney transplant recipient. Part of the T cells may come from the graft donor.

Remarks on this clonotype: With a far larger clone one base away, a read error is the likely cause. The V and J genes are TRBV7-9 and TRBJ1-1; D is ambiguous. This CDR3 is 15 amino acids long. The germline gives CDR1 SEHNR, CDR2 FQNEAQ (reference sequence). V lost 1 base and J 3 bases, leaving 12 bases between the germline ends. The CDR3 coding sequence is TGTGCCAGCAGCTTAGAAAGACGGTTCCACACTGAAGCTTTCTTT. This sequence encodes CASSLERRFHTEAFF.

This clonotype has just one count. This may be a read error: a much more frequent sequence differs by one nucleotide. In nucleotides, the CDR3 is TGTGCCAGCAGTTTAGGCACGACTGGCGGGAACACCGGGGAGCTGTTTTTT. Its protein product is CASSLGTTGGNTGELFF. V usage is TRBV12-3 or TRBV12-4 and J usage is TRBJ2-2; no firm D call. V lost 1 base and J 1 base, leaving 13 bases between the germline ends. The CDR3 is 17 amino acids.

Many counts were recorded for this clonotype. V gene TRBV7-9 combines with J gene TRBJ2-2; 12 bases align to TRBD2. The ends lost 4 bases at V and 6 bases at J; junction bases unmatched: 9. The CDR3 contains 17 residues. Germline V lookup: CDR1 SEHNR, CDR2 FQNEAQ (reference sequence). This CDR3 reads CASSYFRLAGAAGELFF. DNA for the CDR3: TGTGCCAGCAGCTATTTCAGACTAGCGGGAGCCGCCGGGGAGCTGTTTTTT.

This clonotype was recorded at least ten times. V and J are TRBV2 and TRBJ1-3; perhaps TRBD1 as D (5 bases). The CDR3 runs to 12 residues. V was clipped by 6 bases and J by 4 bases, with 7 bases between them. Germline V gene data show CDR1 as SNHLY and CDR2 as FYNNEI. The CDR3 DNA reads as TGTGCCAGCAGCGGACAAGGAAACACCATATATTTT. Amino acid sequence: CASSGQGNTIYF. The entire variable domain, with the rest obtained from reference TRBV2 and TRBJ1-3, is as follows: EPEVTQTPSHQVTQMGQEVILRCVPISNHLYFYWYRQILGQKVEFLVSFYNNEISEKSEIFDDQFSVERPDGSNFTLKIRSTKLEDSAMYFCASSGQGNTIYFGEGSWLTVV.

At least ten counts were recorded for this clonotype. V gene TRBV19 combines with J gene TRBJ1-2; D not certain. Between the trimmed V and J ends, which lost 1 base and 8 bases, there was a span of 14 bases. The CDR3 has 14 residues. The germline CDR1 and CDR2 sequences are LNHDA and SQIVND (reference sequence). As DNA, the CDR3 is TGTGCCAGTAGTATAGCCACTATGGGAAAAGGCTACACCTTC. Encoded protein: CASSIATMGKGYTF.

The sample holds one count of this clonotype. A much bigger clone sits one base away, suggesting this may be a read error. The chain joins TRBV9 to TRBJ1-1, with 9 bases fitting TRBD1. The ends lost 4 bases at V and 8 bases at J; junction bases unmatched: 12. Germline CDR1 and CDR2: SGDLS and YYNGEE. CDR3 length: 15 amino acids. The CDR3 is CASSLWTGAGGEAFF. The CDR3 nucleotides are TGTGCCAGCAGCCTATGGACAGGGGCCGGGGGGGAAGCTTTCTTT. Full variable domain (remainder filled in from reference TRBV9 and TRBJ1-1): DSGVTQTPKHLITATGQRVTLRCSPRSGDLSVYWYQQSLDQGLQFLIQYYNGEERAKGNILERFSAQQFPDLHSELNLSSLELGDSALYFCASSLWTGAGGEAFFGQGTRLTVV.

Many counts were recorded for this clonotype. The chain joins TRBV12-3 or TRBV12-4 to TRBJ1-2; 10 positions agree with TRBD1. Trimming removed 7 bases from V and 8 bases from J; junction bases left unmatched: 10. The CDR3 has 14 residues. Written as DNA, the CDR3 is TGTGCCAGCATGTTCTTCGGGACAGGGGACGGCTACACCTTC. Amino acids: CASMFFGTGDGYTF.

This rearrangement joins TRBV2 to TRBJ1-2; D not certain. V lost 5 bases to trimming and J lost 4 bases, with 23 bases between them. This CDR3 is 17 amino acids long. Germline assignment: CDR1 SNHLY and CDR2 FYNNEI. The CDR3 DNA sequence: TGTGCCAGCAGTTGGCGTTGTTACCGATGGAAGACCTATGGCTACACCTTC. This codes for CASSWRCYRWKTYGYTF.

This clonotype showed up many times. Written as DNA, the CDR3 is TGTGCCAGCAGCCTTACTGGTCCCATTTCAATTCGCACTGAAGCTTTCTTT. Residues: CASSLTGPISIRTEAFF. The J gene is TRBJ1-1, the V gene TRBV3-1, with D uncertain. With 4 bases removed from V and 4 bases from J, the gap between germline ends came to 22 bases. This CDR3 region has 17 residues. Germline V gene data show CDR1 as LGHDT and CDR2 as YNNKEL (reference sequence).

This clonotype was counted ten times or more. The V gene is TRBV6-5, the J gene TRBJ1-5; TRBD1 agrees at 9 bases. Germline V lookup: CDR1 MNHEY, CDR2 SVGAGI. The CDR3 has 21 amino acids. The V gene end was trimmed by 1 base and the J gene end by 3 bases; junction bases not matched to a gene: 19. The CDR3 protein is CASSYYGLQDRGVSNNQPQHF. In DNA form, the CDR3 reads TGTGCCAGCAGTTACTACGGCCTCCAGGACAGGGGTGTTAGTAACAATCAGCCCCAGCATTTT.

In this sample, this clonotype turned up a few times. CDR3 amino acids: CASRGASGSTDTQYF. In DNA, the CDR3 is TGTGCCAGCCGCGGCGCTAGCGGGAGTACAGATACGCAGTATTTT. This chain connects TRBV19 to TRBJ2-3; TRBD2 matches at 10 bases. The CDR3 sequence is 15 residues long. The germline V gene encodes CDR1 LNHDA and CDR2 SQIVND (reference sequence). The J segment lost 3 bases and the V segment lost 9 bases, leaving 9 bases of the junction unmatched. Looking up the rest from reference TRBV19 and TRBJ2-3 gives the full variable domain: DGGITQSPKYLFRKEGQNVTLSCEQNLNHDAMYWYRQDPGQGLRLIYYSQIVNDFQKGDIAEGYSVSREKKESFPLTVTSAQKNPTAFYLCASRGASGSTDTQYFGPGTRLTVL.

Note on this clonotype: A much larger clone differs by one base, so this may be a read error. The rearrangement uses TRBV3-1 and TRBJ2-5; D unresolved. The CDR3 is made up of 17 amino acids. The germline V gene has CDR1 LGHDT and CDR2 YNNKEL (reference sequence). This CDR3 is CASSDGVPISFSETRYF. The DNA for the CDR3 is TGTGCCAGCAGCGATGGGGTTCCCATTTCTTTCTCTGAGACCCGGTACTTC.

The chain uses TRBV5-5 and TRBJ2-4; D possibly corresponds to TRBD2 (5 bases). CDR1 and CDR2 from the germline V gene are SGHKS and YYEKEE (reference sequence). Trimming stripped 4 bases from V and 7 bases from J, with 18 bases between. This CDR3 has 15 residues. The CDR3 protein is CASSLPDYEGNIQYF. CDR3 nucleotides: TGTGCCAGCAGCCTACCCGATTACGAGGGTAACATTCAGTACTTC. Supplemented by reference TRBV5-5 and TRBJ2-4, the full variable domain reads DAGVTQSPTHLIKTRGQQVTLRCSPISGHKSVSWYQQVLGQGPQFIFQYYEKEERGRGNFPDRFSARQFPNYSSELNVNALLLGDSALYLCASSLPDYEGNIQYFGAGTRLSVL.

This clonotype was seen many times. The rearrangement uses TRBV21-1 and TRBJ1-2; the table's D call, TRBD1, has no DNA check behind it. TRBV21-1 is a pseudogene. The CDR3 length is 17 residues. The CDR3 coding sequence is TGTGCCAGCAGCAAAGGGGGGACAGGCGGATCTAACTATGGCTACACCTTC. This sequence encodes CASSKGGTGGSNYGYTF.

This clonotype was picked up many times. V is TRBV12-3 or TRBV12-4 and J is TRBJ1-3, with D tentatively TRBD1 (6 bases). The ends were cut back, 5 bases at V and 4 bases at J, with 15 bases in the middle. This CDR3 spans 15 amino acids. This chain's CDR3 is CASSPGQPSGNTIYF. For the CDR3, the DNA is TGTGCCAGCAGTCCAGGACAGCCGTCGGGAAACACCATATATTTT.

The sample holds many counts of this clonotype. This sequence joins TRBV6-5 and TRBJ2-7; 8 nucleotides match TRBD2. V dropped 2 bases and J dropped 1; count of bases not matched to a gene: 4. The CDR3 is 15 amino acids. Germline CDR1 is MNHEY and CDR2 is SVGAGI. The CDR3 sequence is CASSYGLAGSYEQYF. For the CDR3, the DNA is TGTGCCAGCAGTTACGGCCTAGCGGGTTCCTACGAGCAGTACTTC.

The sample holds many counts of this clonotype. The V gene is TRBV20-1, the J gene TRBJ2-5, with a tentative D call TRBD1 (5 bases). This CDR3 contains 11 residues. V dropped 3 bases and J dropped 3 bases, with 5 bases sitting between them. Germline CDR1 DFQATT, CDR2 SNEGSKA (reference sequence). For the CDR3, the DNA is TGCAGTGCTAGGACAGAAGAGACCCAGTACTTC. Amino acid sequence: CSARTEETQYF.

Points on this clonotype: A much bigger clone sits one base away, suggesting this may be a read error. No conserved phenylalanine or tryptophan is present at the end of the CDR3, so a read error is the likely explanation. No DNA is shown, since the ends of the CDR3 on it are uncertain; the CDR3 is the one TCRdb lists. The chain employs TRBV3-2 and TRBJ1-6. TRBV3-2 constitutes a pseudogene. From its first to its last residue, the CDR3 has 14 amino acids. The CDR3 sequence is CASSQEDGDSPLHL.

This clonotype came up once. The chain combines TRBV3-1 with TRBJ2-2; D uncertain. Germline CDR1 and CDR2: LGHDT and YNNKEL (reference sequence). CDR3 size: 18 residues. Trimming pared 5 bases from V and 5 bases from J, leaving 24 bases between. The DNA for the CDR3 is TGTGCCAGCAGCATGTGCCTTCCCATTTCAGGCTTGACCGGGGAGCTGTTTTTT. Its translation is CASSMCLPISGLTGELFF. Full variable domain (outside the CDR3, taken from reference TRBV3-1 and TRBJ2-2): DTAVSQTPKYLVTQMGNDKSIKCEQNLGHDTMYWYKQDSKKFLKIMFSYNNKELIINETVPNRFSPKSPDKAHLNLHINSLELGDSAVYFCASSMCLPISGLTGELFFGEGSRLTVL.

This clonotype has at least ten counts. The rearrangement uses TRBV3-1 and TRBJ2-1; 9 bases line up with TRBD2. CDR3 length: 17 residues. Germline lookup yields CDR1 LGHDT and CDR2 YNNKEL (reference sequence). J gave up 5 bases and V 0 bases, and 8 bases lay outside the gene matches. This CDR3 reads CASSQDLGGRANNEQFF. DNA of the CDR3: TGTGCCAGCAGCCAAGATCTAGGCGGGAGGGCCAACAATGAGCAGTTCTTC.